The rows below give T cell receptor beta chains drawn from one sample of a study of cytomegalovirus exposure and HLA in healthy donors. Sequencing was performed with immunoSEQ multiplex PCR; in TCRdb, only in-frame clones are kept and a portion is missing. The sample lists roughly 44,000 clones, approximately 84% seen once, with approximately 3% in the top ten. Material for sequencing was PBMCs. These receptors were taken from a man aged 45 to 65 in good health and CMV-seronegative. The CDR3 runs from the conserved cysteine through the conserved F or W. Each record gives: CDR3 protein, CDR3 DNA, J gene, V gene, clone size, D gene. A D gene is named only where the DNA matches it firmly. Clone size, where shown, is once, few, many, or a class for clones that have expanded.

CASSELDRAYEQYF,TGTGCCAGTAGTGAGCTGGACAGGGCCTACGAGCAGTACTTC,TRBJ2-7,TRBV19,NA,TRBD1
CASTPEALGGYTF,TGCGCCAGCACCCCGGAGGCCCTCGGTGGCTACACCTTC,TRBJ1-2,TRBV10-2,NA,NA
CASSRDRISWSSGNTIYF,TGCGCCAGCAGCCGCGACAGAATAAGCTGGAGTTCTGGAAACACCATATATTTT,TRBJ1-3,TRBV4-3,NA,NA
CASSQDMRATEAFF,TGTGCCAGCAGCCAAGATATGAGGGCCACTGAAGCTTTCTTT,TRBJ1-1,TRBV14,NA,NA
CASSLALRETQYF,TGTGCCAGCAGCTTAGCCCTACGGGAGACCCAGTACTTC,TRBJ2-5,TRBV7-6,NA,NA
CASTLGEYNEQFF,TGTGCCAGCACCCTTGGGGAGTACAATGAGCAGTTCTTC,TRBJ2-1,TRBV2,NA,NA
CASSSRAYPGQYF,TGTGCCAGCTCCTCGCGGGCCTACCCCGGGCAGTACTTC,TRBJ2-7,TRBV27,few,NA
CASSSPGLGGYTF,TGTGCCAGCAGCTCGCCGGGACTTGGTGGCTACACCTTC,TRBJ1-2,TRBV7-2,NA,NA
CAITKTIHSYEQYF,TGTGCCATCACGAAGACAATTCACTCCTACGAGCAGTACTTC,TRBJ2-7,TRBV10-3,NA,NA
CASSFDRAGGSPLHF,TGTGCCAGCAGCTTTGATAGGGCAGGAGGTTCACCCCTCCACTTT,TRBJ1-6,TRBV7-2,NA,NA
CASSPTGTGRADTQYF,TGCGCCAGCAGCCCGACCGGGACAGGGAGAGCAGATACGCAGTATTTT,TRBJ2-3,TRBV4-1,NA,TRBD1
CSVVERTYEQYF,TGCAGCGTTGTTGAGAGAACCTACGAGCAGTACTTC,TRBJ2-7,TRBV29-1,NA,NA
CASSSGQGWDTIYF,TGTGCCAGCAGCTCCGGACAGGGGTGGGACACCATATATTTT,TRBJ1-3,TRBV7-2,NA,TRBD1
CSSSPVLGEPTYNEQFF,TGTTCCAGCAGCCCAGTCCTTGGGGAGCCCACCTACAATGAGCAGTTCTTC,TRBJ2-1,TRBV7-9,NA,NA
CASSEGGRELFF,TGTGCCAGCAGTGAAGGAGGCCGGGAGCTGTTTTTT,TRBJ2-2,TRBV27,NA,NA
CASSPRDRGVMNTEAFF,TGTGCCAGCAGCCCAAGGGACAGGGGGGTTATGAACACTGAAGCTTTCTTT,TRBJ1-1,TRBV7-9,NA,TRBD1
CASSLPGQGQETQYF,TGTGCCAGCAGTTTGCCGGGACAGGGCCAAGAGACCCAGTACTTC,TRBJ2-5,TRBV6-5,NA,TRBD1
CASSLAGFGTEAFF,TGTGCCAGCAGCTTAGCAGGGTTCGGCACTGAAGCTTTCTTT,TRBJ1-1,TRBV11-2,few,NA
CASSLFGGGHYEQYF,TGTGCCAGCAGTTTATTCGGCGGGGGGCATTACGAGCAGTACTTC,TRBJ2-7,TRBV28,NA,TRBD2
CASSGTGVTGELFF,TGTGCCAGTAGTGGGACAGGGGTCACCGGGGAGCTGTTTTTT,TRBJ2-2,TRBV19,NA,TRBD1
CASSPTSGLAGGSNEQFF,TGTGCCAGCAGCCCGACCTCGGGGCTAGCGGGAGGAAGCAATGAGCAGTTCTTC,TRBJ2-1,TRBV4-2,NA,TRBD2
CASSLTPYNEQFF,TGTGCCAGCAGTTTGACACCCTACAATGAGCAGTTCTTC,TRBJ2-1,TRBV28,NA,NA
CASSPSGSSYNEQFF,TGTGCCAGCAGCCCAAGCGGCAGCTCCTACAATGAGCAGTTCTTC,TRBJ2-1,TRBV7-3,NA,NA
CASTRGIGWSTQYF,TGTGCCAGCACCCGAGGGATAGGATGGAGTACGCAGTATTTT,TRBJ2-3,TRBV11-2,NA,NA
CASSQDGFSNQPQHF,TGCGCCAGCAGCCAAGATGGCTTTAGCAATCAGCCCCAGCATTTT,TRBJ1-5,TRBV4-3,NA,NA
CASRDRGQPIPNTGELFF,TGTGCCAGTAGAGACAGAGGACAGCCCATTCCGAACACCGGGGAGCTGTTTTTT,TRBJ2-2,TRBV19,NA,NA
CASSPAGTSAYNEQFF,TGTGCCAGCAGCCCAGCTGGGACTAGCGCCTACAATGAGCAGTTCTTC,TRBJ2-1,TRBV7-3,NA,TRBD2
CASSVGQANYGYTF,TGTGCCAGCAGCGTAGGACAGGCAAACTATGGCTACACCTTC,TRBJ1-2,TRBV9,few,NA
CASSALQGSEQFF,TGTGCCAGCAGCGCGCTACAGGGCTCTGAGCAGTTCTTC,TRBJ2-1,TRBV7-9,NA,NA
CAIRDNIDEQYF,TGTGCCATCAGGGACAATATCGACGAGCAGTACTTC,TRBJ2-7,TRBV10-3,NA,NA
CASSSAGGASYEQYF,TGTGCCAGCAGTTCCGCAGGCGGGGCCTCCTACGAGCAGTACTTC,TRBJ2-7,TRBV6-6,NA,NA
CASIVRLAGENYEQYF,TGCGCCAGCATAGTGCGCCTAGCGGGGGAGAACTACGAGCAGTACTTC,TRBJ2-7,TRBV10-1,NA,TRBD2
CASSVGLAVTGELFF,TGTGCCAGCAGTGTAGGACTAGCGGTAACCGGGGAGCTGTTTTTT,TRBJ2-2,TRBV6-1,NA,TRBD2
CFSKQKPAYEQYF,TGTTTTAGCAAGCAGAAGCCGGCATACGAGCAGTACTTC,TRBJ2-7,TRBV7-8,NA,NA
CSSSWPGADTQYF,TGTTCCAGCAGCTGGCCGGGGGCAGATACGCAGTATTTT,TRBJ2-3,TRBV7-9,NA,NA
CASTMSPGSYEQYF,TGTGCCAGCACTATGAGCCCGGGGTCCTACGAGCAGTACTTC,TRBJ2-7,TRBV2,NA,NA
CASRADRVGTGELFF,TGTGCCAGCAGGGCCGACAGGGTGGGCACCGGGGAGCTGTTTTTT,TRBJ2-2,TRBV2,NA,TRBD1
CASSQEDYEQYF,TGTGCCAGCTCCCAGGAAGACTACGAGCAGTACTTC,TRBJ2-7,TRBV18,NA,NA
CATWGRREAYNEQFF,TGTGCCACCTGGGGGCGGCGGGAGGCCTACAATGAGCAGTTCTTC,TRBJ2-1,TRBV9,NA,TRBD2
CASSPHDRQETQYF,TGTGCCAGCAGTCCCCATGACAGGCAAGAGACCCAGTACTTC,TRBJ2-5,TRBV27,NA,NA
CASRSTSGKQFF,TGTGCCAGTAGATCCACCAGCGGAAAGCAGTTCTTC,TRBJ2-1,TRBV19,NA,NA
CASSSTSGSPVQYF,TGTGCCAGCAGCTCAACTAGCGGGAGCCCGGTGCAGTACTTC,TRBJ2-7,TRBV7-2,NA,TRBD2
CASRRGTGRSGYGYTF,TGTGCCAGCAGAAGGGGGACAGGGCGATCCGGCTATGGCTACACCTTC,TRBJ1-2,TRBV2,NA,TRBD1
CASSLVGQVFSEQYF,TGTGCCAGCAGCTTAGTAGGACAGGTATTCTCCGAGCAGTACTTC,TRBJ2-7,TRBV7-2,few,TRBD1
CASSYPGQETQYF,TGTGCCAGCAGTTACCCGGGCCAAGAGACCCAGTACTTC,TRBJ2-5,TRBV6-5,NA,NA
CSSSLLTAADTEAFF,TGTTCCAGCAGCTTATTAACTGCTGCCGACACTGAAGCTTTCTTT,TRBJ1-1,TRBV7-9,NA,NA
CASSLGGNYGYTF,TGTGCCAGCAGCTTAGGCGGCAACTATGGCTACACCTTC,TRBJ1-2,TRBV7-3,NA,NA
CASSLGALNQPQHF,TGTGCCAGCAGTTTGGGGGCCCTCAATCAGCCCCAGCATTTT,TRBJ1-5,TRBV28,once,NA
CASSGGQEQETQYF,TGTGCCAGCTCAGGGGGACAGGAGCAAGAGACCCAGTACTTC,TRBJ2-5,TRBV18,NA,TRBD1
CASSYRVGGYTF,TGTGCCAGCAGTTACAGGGTTGGAGGCTACACCTTC,TRBJ1-2,TRBV28,NA,NA
CATSRDQAKAFF,TGTGCCACCAGCAGAGATCAAGCCAAGGCTTTCTTT,TRBJ1-1,TRBV15,few,NA
CASSPLSTYNEQFF,TGTGCCAGCTCACCACTCTCTACCTACAATGAGCAGTTCTTC,TRBJ2-1,TRBV18,NA,NA
CASSSGRQGGDTQYF,TGTGCCAGCAGCTCCGGTAGGCAGGGGGGAGATACGCAGTATTTT,TRBJ2-3,TRBV5-6,NA,NA
CASSLLAGVETQYF,TGTGCCAGCAGTTTATTAGCGGGTGTAGAGACCCAGTACTTC,TRBJ2-5,TRBV28,NA,TRBD2
CASKEDSLYNSPLHF,TGTGCCAGCAAAGAGGATTCGCTTTATAATTCACCCCTCCACTTT,TRBJ1-6,TRBV6-5,NA,NA